This T cell receptor (beta chain) was obtained from a study of regulatory T cells in long-lasting Graves disease. Time point reported: newly diagnosed GD, antithyroid drugs for less than 3 months. Construction of the TCR library relied on RNA isolated from PBMCs. This clonotype was seen a handful of times. The V and J ends lost 1 base and 8 bases respectively, with 9 bases between them. This CDR3 contains 14 residues. Germline CDR1 LNHNV, CDR2 YYDKDF (reference sequence). Combining iRepertoire HTBI primers with Arm-PCR of CDR3 regions, the authors built TCR beta libraries. MiXCR, run by TCRdb on the multiplex PCR reads, gives a single entry per CDR3 protein. Of about 620,000 distinct CDR3 sequences in the sample, less than 20% were seen once. The data also belong to a second study, concerning T cells in Graves' hyperthyroidism and ophthalmopathy. As that study records: Hyperthyroidism patients were newly diagnosed, had disease duration under 2 months, and were aged 18 to 65 years. Also found in blood were most expanded thyroid clonotypes above 0.001.

Sequencing used peripheral blood mononuclear cells (PBMCs), obtained at new diagnosis, from a patient treated with antithyroid drugs. This sequence originates from a woman aged 25 to 39 with Graves disease. The chain joins TRBV15 to TRBJ1-6; D gene ambiguous. The CDR3: CATSRAGRDSPLHF. The CDR3, as DNA: TGTGCCACCAGCAGAGCGGGGAGGGATTCACCCCTCCACTTT.